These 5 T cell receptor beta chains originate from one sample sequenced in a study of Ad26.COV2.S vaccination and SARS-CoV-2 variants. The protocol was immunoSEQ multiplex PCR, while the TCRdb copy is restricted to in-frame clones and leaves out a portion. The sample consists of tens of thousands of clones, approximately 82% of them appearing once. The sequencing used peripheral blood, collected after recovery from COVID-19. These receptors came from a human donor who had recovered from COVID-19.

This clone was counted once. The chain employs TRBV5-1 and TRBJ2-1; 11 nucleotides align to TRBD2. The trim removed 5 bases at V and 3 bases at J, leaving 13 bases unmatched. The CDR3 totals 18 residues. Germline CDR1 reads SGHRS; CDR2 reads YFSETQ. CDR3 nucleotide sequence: TGCGCCAGCAGTAGTACCCTAGCGGGAGGCTTCTTCTACAATGAGCAGTTCTTC. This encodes CASSSTLAGGFFYNEQFF. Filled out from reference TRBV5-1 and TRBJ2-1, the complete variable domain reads KAGVTQTPRYLIKTRGQQVTLSCSPISGHRSVSWYQQTPGQGLQFLFEYFSETQRNKGNFPGRFSGRQFSNSRSEMNVSTLELGDSALYLCASSSTLAGGFFYNEQFFGPGTRLTVL.

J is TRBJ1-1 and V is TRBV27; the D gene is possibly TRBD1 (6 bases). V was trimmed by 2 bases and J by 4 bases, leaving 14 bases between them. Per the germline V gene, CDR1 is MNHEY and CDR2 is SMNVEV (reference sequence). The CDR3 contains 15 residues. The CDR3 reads CASSLGVGGRTEAFF. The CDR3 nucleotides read TGTGCCAGCAGTTTAGGGGTCGGGGGGCGCACTGAAGCTTTCTTT.

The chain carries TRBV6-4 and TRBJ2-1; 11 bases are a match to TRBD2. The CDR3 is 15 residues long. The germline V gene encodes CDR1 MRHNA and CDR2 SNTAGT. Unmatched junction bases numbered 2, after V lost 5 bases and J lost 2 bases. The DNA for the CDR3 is TGTGCCAGCAGTCTACTAGCGGGAGCCTACAATGAGCAGTTCTTC. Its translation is CASSLLAGAYNEQFF.

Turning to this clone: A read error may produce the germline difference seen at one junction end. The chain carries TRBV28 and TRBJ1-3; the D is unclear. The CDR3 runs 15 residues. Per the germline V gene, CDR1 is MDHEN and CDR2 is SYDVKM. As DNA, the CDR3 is TGTGCCAGCAGTTTATTCCCGAGCTCTGGAAGCACCATATATTTT. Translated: CASSLFPSSGSTIYF.

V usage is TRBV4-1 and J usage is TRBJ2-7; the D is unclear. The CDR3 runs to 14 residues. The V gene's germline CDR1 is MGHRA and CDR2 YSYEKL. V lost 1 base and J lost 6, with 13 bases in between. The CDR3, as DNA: TGCGCCAGCAGCCAAGCGGCCACGGGTAGCGAGCAGTACTTC. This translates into CASSQAATGSEQYF.